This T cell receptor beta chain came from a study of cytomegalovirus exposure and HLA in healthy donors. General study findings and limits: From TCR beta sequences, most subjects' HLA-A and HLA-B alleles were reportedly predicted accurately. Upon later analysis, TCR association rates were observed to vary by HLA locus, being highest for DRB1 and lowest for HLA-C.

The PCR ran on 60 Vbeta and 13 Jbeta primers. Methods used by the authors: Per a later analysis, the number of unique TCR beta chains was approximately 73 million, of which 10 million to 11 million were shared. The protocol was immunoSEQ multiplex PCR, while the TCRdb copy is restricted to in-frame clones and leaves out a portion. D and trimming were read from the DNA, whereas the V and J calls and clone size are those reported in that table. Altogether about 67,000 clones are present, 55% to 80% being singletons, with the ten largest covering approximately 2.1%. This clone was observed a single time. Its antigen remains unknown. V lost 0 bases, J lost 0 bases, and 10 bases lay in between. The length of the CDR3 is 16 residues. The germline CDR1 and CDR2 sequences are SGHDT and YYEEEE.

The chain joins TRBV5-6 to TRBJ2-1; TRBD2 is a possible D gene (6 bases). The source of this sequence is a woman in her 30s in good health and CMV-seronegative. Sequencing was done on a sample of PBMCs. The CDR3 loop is CASSLAAGSSYNEQFF. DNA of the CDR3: TGTGCCAGCAGCTTGGCGGCGGGGAGCTCCTACAATGAGCAGTTCTTC. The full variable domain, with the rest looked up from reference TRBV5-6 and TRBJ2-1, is DAGVTQSPTHLIKTRGQQVTLRCSPKSGHDTVSWYQQALGQGPQFIFQYYEEEERQRGNFPDRFSGHQFPNYSSELNVNALLLGDSALYLCASSLAAGSSYNEQFFGPGTRLTVL.